One and the same sample provided the 29 T cell receptor beta chains below, sequenced in a study of T cells after posttransplantation cyclophosphamide. TCRdb keeps only in-frame clones here, not all; method: immunoSEQ multiplex PCR. The sample lists about 21,000 clones; 95% to 99% were seen once. The sequenced sample consisted of naive CD8+ T cells sorted from PBMCs. All receptors derive from a man aged 40-50 years in good health, CMV-negative, and a related stem cell transplant donor.

The V and J genes are TRBV5-1 and TRBJ1-5, with TRBD1 matching over 9 bases. V dropped 4 bases and J dropped 5; count of bases not matched to a gene: 7. Per germline, CDR1 SGHRS and CDR2 YFSETQ. The CDR3 is 15 amino acids. Here the CDR3 reads CASSGGQGLHQPQHF. In DNA, the CDR3 is TGCGCCAGCAGCGGTGGACAGGGGTTACATCAGCCCCAGCATTTT.

This chain uses TRBV28 with TRBJ2-1; 12 bases line up with TRBD2. Unmatched junction bases numbered 12, after V lost 6 bases and J lost 9 bases. Germline V gives CDR1 MDHEN, CDR2 SYDVKM. The CDR3 covers 16 residues. In DNA, the CDR3 is TGTGCCAGCAGGGCCGCCACTAGCGGGAGGCTCGCTGAGCAGTTCTTC. Translating it yields CASRAATSGRLAEQFF.

The gene calls are TRBV7-9 and TRBJ1-5; D gene unclear. The V end was cut by 5 bases, the J end by 0 bases, with 8 bases between. CDR1 SEHNR and CDR2 FQNEAQ come from the germline V gene (reference sequence). The CDR3 totals 14 residues. Here the CDR3 reads CASSRSISNQPQHF. CDR3 sequence (DNA): TGTGCCAGCAGCCGGTCCATTAGCAATCAGCCCCAGCATTTT.

This chain connects TRBV11-2 to TRBJ2-7, with 7 bases aligning to TRBD2. CDR1 and CDR2 from the germline V gene are SGHAT and FQNNGV. The trim removed 8 bases at V and 9 bases at J, leaving 7 bases unmatched. This CDR3 is built from 11 residues. CDR3 DNA: TGTGCCAGCGGGGGGGGAGACGGGCAGTACTTC. Protein sequence: CASGGGDGQYF.

This clone has only one observation. The V gene is TRBV9, the J gene TRBJ2-1; 11 bases agree with TRBD2. The V and J ends lost 2 bases and 5 bases, in that order; junction bases with no gene match: 3. Germline CDR1 is SGDLS and CDR2 is YYNGEE. The CDR3 length is 15 residues. The CDR3 loop reads CASSVSGRAHNEQFF. The CDR3 DNA follows: TGTGCCAGCAGCGTTAGCGGGAGGGCCCACAATGAGCAGTTCTTC.

The J gene is TRBJ1-4, the V gene TRBV28; D is undetermined. Deletions cut 5 bases from V and 5 bases from J, with 12 bases between. Per the germline V gene, CDR1 is MDHEN and CDR2 is SYDVKM. This CDR3 has 14 amino acids. This chain's CDR3 is CASSGSFTNEKLFF. In DNA, the CDR3 is TGTGCCAGCAGTGGTAGTTTTACGAATGAAAAACTGTTTTTT. Combining the CDR3 with reference TRBV28 and TRBJ1-4 gives the whole variable domain DVKVTQSSRYLVKRTGEKVFLECVQDMDHENMFWYRQDPGLGLRLIYFSYDVKMKEKGDIPEGYSVSREKKERFSLILESASTNQTSMYLCASSGSFTNEKLFFGSGTQLSVL.

This chain joins TRBV7-9 and TRBJ1-1, with D unresolved. The CDR3 spans 11 residues. V was pared by 3 bases and J by 8 bases, with 7 bases between. Germline CDR1 SEHNR, CDR2 FQNEAQ (reference sequence). For the CDR3, the DNA is TGTGCCAGCAGCTTTGGCTCAGAAGCTTTCTTT. Encoded protein: CASSFGSEAFF.

The rearrangement links TRBV7-3 to TRBJ2-1; 9 bases agree with TRBD2. Unmatched junction bases numbered 10, after V lost 2 bases and J lost 8 bases. This CDR3 has 16 amino acids. Looked up from germline, CDR1 is SGHTA and CDR2 is FQGTGA. The CDR3 coding sequence is TGTGCCAGCAGCTTATTTCGGCGGGAGGGCCGCCATGAGCAGTTCTTC. Translating gives CASSLFRREGRHEQFF.

V usage is TRBV19 and J usage is TRBJ2-1; 11 bases match TRBD1. J gave up 6 bases and V 4 bases, and 5 bases lay outside the gene matches. CDR1 is LNHDA and CDR2 is SQIVND in the germline V gene (reference sequence). The CDR3 is made up of 15 amino acids. This CDR3 reads CASSTGTGGINEQFF. The CDR3 DNA is TGTGCCAGTAGTACCGGGACAGGGGGGATCAATGAGCAGTTCTTC.

The chain joins TRBV4-3 to TRBJ1-1; 8 bases map to TRBD1. Trimming removed 0 bases from V and 1 base from J; junction bases left unmatched: 10. This CDR3 contains 18 residues. Germline values: CDR1 LGHNA, CDR2 YSLEER. CDR3 coding DNA: TGCGCCAGCAGCCAAGATCGGACAGGGTTTTTGAGGAACACTGAAGCTTTCTTT. Residues: CASSQDRTGFLRNTEAFF.

The V call is TRBV6-6, the J call TRBJ2-3; 13 bases are a match to TRBD2. The J segment lost 9 bases and the V segment lost 4 bases, leaving 10 bases of the junction unmatched. The V gene's germline CDR1 is MNHNY and CDR2 SVGAGI (reference sequence). There are 16 residues in the CDR3. The CDR3 DNA follows: TGTGCCAGCAGTTCGGTAACCGGGACTAGCGGGACAACGCAGTATTTT. This sequence encodes CASSSVTGTSGTTQYF.

The CDR3 protein is CSVGRAGVWNEQYF. DNA for the CDR3: TGCAGCGTTGGGAGGGCGGGAGTTTGGAACGAGCAGTACTTC. The rearrangement uses TRBV29-1 and TRBJ2-7; TRBD2 aligns across 7 bases. The CDR3 covers 14 residues. Germline V gene sequence: CDR1 SQVTM, CDR2 ANQGSEA. The V gene end was trimmed by 4 bases and the J gene end by 5 bases; junction bases not matched to a gene: 11.

The rearrangement uses TRBV6-5 and TRBJ2-1; 13 bases agree with TRBD2. The CDR3 covers 15 residues. Trimming at V came to 2 bases and at J to 9 bases, leaving 4 bases not matched to a gene. Germline lookup yields CDR1 MNHEY and CDR2 SVGAGI. As DNA, the CDR3 is TGTGCCAGCAGTTACAGGACTAGCGGGAGTGGTGAGCAGTTCTTC. Its protein product is CASSYRTSGSGEQFF.

This clone was found once. This sample includes further DNA sequences coding for the same CDR3. The rearrangement links TRBV11-2 to TRBJ2-5; D is possibly TRBD1 (6 bases). From germline, CDR1 is SGHAT and CDR2 FQNNGV. The V end lost 4 bases, the J end lost 2 bases, and 8 bases lay between the germline ends. The CDR3 covers 13 residues. The CDR3, as DNA: TGTGCCAGCAGCTCAGGGGATCAAGAGACCCAGTACTTC. Amino acids: CASSSGDQETQYF. The whole variable domain, filled in from reference TRBV11-2 and TRBJ2-5, reads EAGVAQSPRYKIIEKRQSVAFWCNPISGHATLYWYQQILGQGPKLLIQFQNNGVVDDSQLPKDRFSAERLKGVDSTLKIQPAKLEDSAVYLCASSSGDQETQYFGPGTRLLVL.

This clone appeared once. This chain links TRBV11-3 with TRBJ2-1, with a weak D call TRBD1 (5 bases). Germline V gene lookup returns CDR1 SGHNT and CDR2 YENEEA. The CDR3 is 15 amino acids. Trimming took 1 base from V and 2 from J, leaving 9 bases between them. CDR3 residues: CASSLGSDTYNEQFF. In DNA form, the CDR3 reads TGTGCCAGCAGCTTAGGGTCGGACACCTACAATGAGCAGTTCTTC.

Regarding this clone: The junction differs from germline at one of its ends, possibly a read error. V usage is TRBV27 and J usage is TRBJ2-7, with TRBD1 identical over 9 bases. Germline CDR1 and CDR2: MNHEY and SMNVEV (reference sequence). The CDR3 consists of 15 residues. The CDR3 reads CASSVSDRGPYEQYF. The CDR3 region has the DNA TGTGCCAGCAGTGTATCGGACAGGGGACCCTACGAGCAGTACTTC.

V usage is TRBV30 and J usage is TRBJ2-7; 14 bases fit TRBD2. CDR1 is GTSNPN, CDR2 SVGIG, per germline (reference sequence). CDR3 length equals 16 residues. The J segment lost 8 bases and the V segment lost 1 base, leaving 10 bases of the junction unmatched. CDR3 sequence reads: CAWSDHQGLAGAKQYF. The CDR3 DNA reads TGTGCCTGGAGTGATCACCAGGGACTAGCGGGAGCCAAGCAGTACTTC.

This clone was seen a single time. The chain employs TRBV14 and TRBJ2-7, with 11 bases lining up with TRBD2. J gave up 0 bases and V 5 bases, and 9 bases lay outside the gene matches. The germline V gene has CDR1 SGHDN and CDR2 FVKESK. This CDR3 has 17 amino acids. CDR3 nucleotides: TGTGCCAGCAGCTTACAGCCGGGACTAGCGGACTCCTACGAGCAGTACTTC. Protein product: CASSLQPGLADSYEQYF. Together with reference TRBV14 and TRBJ2-7, the CDR3 gives the full variable domain: EAGVTQFPSHSVIEKGQTVTLRCDPISGHDNLYWYRRVMGKEIKFLLHFVKESKQDESGMPNNRFLAERTGGTYSTLKVQPAELEDSGVYFCASSLQPGLADSYEQYFGPGTRLTVT.

The chain is built from TRBV7-2 and TRBJ1-2; D is undetermined. Trimming left V 2 bases short and J 13 bases short, with 11 bases between. The CDR3 contains 11 residues. Germline CDR1 is SGHTA and CDR2 is FQGNSA. The CDR3 loop reads CASSLLVSPTF. In nucleotides, the CDR3 is TGTGCCAGCAGCTTACTCGTCTCCCCCACCTTC.

The chain has TRBV27 and TRBJ2-7; 7 bases agree with TRBD1. V trimming: 0 bases; J trimming: 9 bases; junction bases outside the gene matches: 5. CDR3 length: 13 residues. The germline CDR1 and CDR2 sequences are MNHEY and SMNVEV (reference sequence). In DNA form, the CDR3 reads TGTGCCAGCAGTTTATCGACAGGGAGAAGGCAGTACTTC. It translates to CASSLSTGRRQYF.

The V and J genes are TRBV27 and TRBJ2-1, with TRBD2 identical over 7 bases. Germline CDR1 MNHEY, CDR2 SMNVEV (reference sequence). Trimming took 6 bases from V and 7 from J; bases not matched to a gene: 15. This CDR3 region has 16 residues. As DNA, the CDR3 is TGTGCCAGCAGCCTCCGAGGCGGGAGCCCCCTAAATGAGCAGTTCTTC. The encoded protein is CASSLRGGSPLNEQFF.

The chain joins TRBV28 to TRBJ2-7, with TRBD2 as a possible D gene (6 bases). There are 15 residues in the CDR3. V shed 5 bases and J shed 4 bases, with 18 bases lying between them. CDR1 and CDR2 from the germline V gene are MDHEN and SYDVKM. CDR3 coding DNA: TGTGCCAGCAGTCGGGACTCTTCGTTAGGTTACGAGCAGTACTTC. It codes for CASSRDSSLGYEQYF.

The chain recombines TRBV5-6 with TRBJ2-1, with D perhaps TRBD2 (5 bases). The CDR3 spans 14 residues. With 2 bases removed from V and 2 bases from J, the gap between germline ends came to 8 bases. CDR1 is SGHDT, CDR2 YYEEEE, per germline. The CDR3 sequence is CASSLRGTYNEQFF. As DNA, the CDR3 is TGTGCCAGCAGCTTACGAGGGACCTACAATGAGCAGTTCTTC.

The chain is built from TRBV27 and TRBJ1-2, with 7 bases fitting TRBD1. The germline V gene has CDR1 MNHEY and CDR2 SMNVEV (reference sequence). With V trimmed by 3 bases and J by 4 bases, 5 bases remained unmatched. The CDR3 is 14 amino acids. The CDR3 loop is CASSFSGTVYGYTF. In DNA, the CDR3 is TGTGCCAGCAGTTTTAGCGGGACAGTCTATGGCTACACCTTC.

The gene calls are TRBV6-5 and TRBJ2-7; maybe TRBD2 (5 bases). Germline V CDR1 and CDR2: MNHEY, SVGAGI. V dropped 6 bases and J dropped 4 bases, with 22 bases sitting between them. This CDR3 comprises 16 residues. The DNA for the CDR3 is TGTGCCAGCAGGTACGATGGGGAGACATCATTTTACGAGCAGTACTTC. This encodes CASRYDGETSFYEQYF.

V usage is TRBV27 and J usage is TRBJ1-1; tentatively, D is TRBD1 (5 bases). This CDR3 comprises 15 residues. Germline CDR1 is MNHEY and CDR2 is SMNVEV (reference sequence). The V end lost 3 bases, the J end lost 1 base, and 12 bases lay between the germline ends. This chain's CDR3 is CASSLTPGGNTEAFF. The CDR3 DNA reads TGTGCCAGCAGTTTGACCCCCGGGGGGAACACTGAAGCTTTCTTT.

The chain combines TRBV27 with TRBJ2-1, with 11 nucleotides matching TRBD2. Germline V gene sequence: CDR1 MNHEY, CDR2 SMNVEV (reference sequence). The CDR3 runs to 15 residues. The V and J ends lost 6 bases and 7 bases, in that order; junction bases with no gene match: 8. The CDR3 protein is CASSSPSGRWNEQFF. The CDR3 DNA sequence: TGTGCCAGCAGCTCCCCTAGCGGGAGGTGGAATGAGCAGTTCTTC.

The V call is TRBV5-4, the J call TRBJ1-2; TRBD1 might be the D (5 bases). Per germline, CDR1 SGHNT and CDR2 YYREEE (reference sequence). The CDR3 contains 15 residues. Deletions cut 4 bases from V and 7 bases from J, with 20 bases between. The CDR3 sequence is CASSPSQAPSGGYTF. The DNA of the CDR3 is TGTGCCAGCAGCCCCTCACAGGCCCCGTCGGGTGGCTACACCTTC.

V usage is TRBV5-6 and J usage is TRBJ1-2; 8 bases map to TRBD1. Per germline, CDR1 SGHDT and CDR2 YYEEEE. The CDR3 is 16 amino acids. Trimming took 2 bases from V and 7 from J; bases not matched to a gene: 13. DNA of the CDR3: TGTGCCAGCAGCTTCCTTGTTGGACAGGGTAAGGGTGGCTACACCTTC. Amino acid sequence: CASSFLVGQGKGGYTF.